Below, 22 T cell receptor beta chains from the same sample are listed, as sequenced in a study of shared clonotypes between healthy human individuals. The assay was immunoSEQ multiplex PCR, and TCRdb's table has in-frame clones only and misses some. Of under 2,500,000 clones listed, about 94% were seen once; the top ten hold roughly 0.13%. Sequences were obtained from naive CD4+ T cells sorted from blood. Subset here: CD45RA+ positively selected. These receptors were collected from a man aged 18 to 35 in good health.

The chain uses TRBV30 and TRBJ1-3; D is unclear. CDR1 is GTSNPN, CDR2 SVGIG, per germline (reference sequence). Trimming left V 2 bases short and J 0 bases short, with 8 bases between. The CDR3 has 14 amino acids. The CDR3 sequence is CAWSRSSSGNTIYF. For the CDR3, the DNA is TGTGCCTGGAGTCGAAGTAGCTCTGGAAACACCATATATTTT.

Concerning this clone itself: The same CDR3 arises from other DNA sequences in this sample as well. The rearrangement joins TRBV4-1 to TRBJ2-5; D is uncertain. This CDR3 spans 14 amino acids. V lost 3 bases to trimming and J lost 4 bases, with 12 bases between them. CDR1 is MGHRA and CDR2 is YSYEKL in the germline V gene. CDR3 sequence (DNA): TGCGCCAGCAGCCAGGCAGGAGTTCTAGAGACCCAGTACTTC. This sequence encodes CASSQAGVLETQYF.

The chain joins TRBV10-3 to TRBJ1-5; D may be TRBD1 (5 bases). The V gene's germline CDR1 is ENHRY and CDR2 SYGVKD. CDR3 length equals 12 residues. Between the trimmed V and J ends, which lost 10 bases and 4 bases, there was a span of 11 bases. CDR3 nucleotide sequence: TGTGCCACCTCCGAGGGGAATCAGCCCCAGCATTTT. As protein: CATSEGNQPQHF.

CDR3 in amino acids: CASSQDGDCREDTEAFF. The CDR3 DNA is TGTGCCAGCAGCCAAGATGGGGACTGTCGTGAGGACACTGAAGCTTTCTTT. The gene calls are TRBV14 and TRBJ1-1, with D tentatively TRBD1 (5 bases). In germline, CDR1 is SGHDN, CDR2 FVKESK. The CDR3 has 17 amino acids. Trimming took off 0 bases at V and 3 bases at J, with 17 bases between the two ends.

The chain carries TRBV10-3 and TRBJ2-7; unclear D gene. CDR1 and CDR2 from the germline V gene are ENHRY and SYGVKD. V lost 1 base, J lost 2 bases, and 9 bases lay in between. The CDR3 extends over 14 amino acids. CDR3 coding DNA: TGTGCCATCAGTGAGTTTAAAGGTCCCTACGAGCAGTACTTC. Translation gives CAISEFKGPYEQYF.

Of note for this clone: The sample holds other DNA sequences that translate to the same CDR3. The V call is TRBV6-5, the J call TRBJ2-5, with D unresolved. CDR1 is MNHEY and CDR2 is SVGAGI in the germline V gene. This CDR3 has 13 amino acids. Trimming left V 7 bases short and J 5 bases short, with 14 bases between. The CDR3 reads CASTPPGRETQYF. DNA of the CDR3: TGTGCCAGCACCCCGCCGGGTAGGGAGACCCAGTACTTC.

The sample holds one count of this clone. The chain has TRBV30 and TRBJ1-5, with D tentatively TRBD1 (5 bases). The CDR3 extends over 14 amino acids. Trimming took off 0 bases at V and 7 bases at J, with 13 bases between the two ends. From germline, CDR1 is GTSNPN and CDR2 SVGIG (reference sequence). The CDR3 sequence: CAWSVEQGGQPQHF. As DNA, the CDR3 is TGTGCCTGGAGTGTCGAGCAGGGTGGGCAGCCCCAGCATTTT.

This clone was recorded only once. V is TRBV11-2 and J is TRBJ1-1; 10 positions agree with TRBD1. The V gene's germline CDR1 is SGHAT and CDR2 FQNNGV. The CDR3 length is 13 residues. After removal of 4 bases from V and 4 bases from J, the junction contained 0 bases not matched to a gene. The CDR3 protein is CASSWDRGTEAFF. CDR3 nucleotides: TGTGCCAGCAGCTGGGACAGGGGCACTGAAGCTTTCTTT.

In the case of this clone: This same CDR3 is encoded by further DNA sequences in the sample. The V call is TRBV7-8, the J call TRBJ2-7; D remains ambiguous. The CDR3 covers 13 residues. V lost 0 bases and J 1 base, leaving 4 bases between the germline ends. The germline V gene encodes CDR1 SGHVS and CDR2 FQNEAQ. CDR3 DNA: TGTGCCAGCAGCTTAGCTTTGTCCTACGAGCAGTACTTC. This gives the protein CASSLALSYEQYF. The full variable domain, its missing parts supplied by reference TRBV7-8 and TRBJ2-7, is GAGVSQSPRYKVAKRGQDVALRCDPISGHVSLFWYQQALGQGPEFLTYFQNEAQLDKSGLPSDRFFAERPEGSVSTLKIQRTQQEDSAVYLCASSLALSYEQYFGPGTRLTVT.

J is TRBJ2-3 and V is TRBV5-1; D perhaps matches TRBD2 (7 bases). The CDR3 covers 16 residues. V lost 2 bases, J lost 5 bases, and 18 bases lay in between. Germline V gene lookup returns CDR1 SGHRS and CDR2 YFSETQ. The CDR3 region has the DNA TGCGCCAGCAGCTTCCTAGCTGGGGGGGGCCGAGATACGCAGTATTTT. Its translation is CASSFLAGGGRDTQYF.

The rearrangement links TRBV19 to TRBJ2-1; 10 bases are shared with TRBD2. The CDR3 contains 15 residues. The ends lost 5 bases at V and 4 bases at J; junction bases unmatched: 5. Germline V gene sequence: CDR1 LNHDA, CDR2 SQIVND (reference sequence). CDR3 sequence: CASSPWTSGYNEQFF. In DNA form, the CDR3 reads TGTGCCAGTAGTCCCTGGACTAGCGGATACAATGAGCAGTTCTTC.

The chain recombines TRBV5-4 with TRBJ2-3; D possibly corresponds to TRBD2 (5 bases). V dropped 3 bases and J dropped 6 bases, with 11 bases sitting between them. The germline V gene has CDR1 SGHNT and CDR2 YYREEE (reference sequence). This CDR3 has 13 amino acids. The CDR3: CASSWGEGDTQYF. The CDR3 DNA follows: TGTGCCAGCAGCTGGGGAGAAGGGGATACGCAGTATTTT.

This chain uses TRBV19 with TRBJ1-1; a possible D gene is TRBD1 (6 bases). Per germline, CDR1 LNHDA and CDR2 SQIVND (reference sequence). This CDR3 is built from 14 residues. V lost 7 bases to trimming and J lost 4 bases, with 16 bases between them. In DNA, the CDR3 is TGTGCCAGTACCCCAGGGGCCTCAAGCACTGAAGCTTTCTTT. It specifies CASTPGASSTEAFF.

The chain links TRBV4-3 to TRBJ1-2, with a weak D call TRBD1 (5 bases). The V end lost 3 bases, the J end lost 6 bases, and 14 bases lay between the germline ends. The CDR3 runs 14 residues. CDR1 and CDR2 from the germline V gene are LGHNA and YSLEER. In DNA, the CDR3 is TGCGCCAGCAGCCACGAGGGGACGGGGAATGGCTACACCTTC. This translates into CASSHEGTGNGYTF.

The genes are TRBV7-9 and TRBJ2-7; a weak D match, TRBD1 (6 bases). The CDR3 totals 14 residues. Germline assignment: CDR1 SEHNR and CDR2 FQNEAQ (reference sequence). The ends were cut back, 4 bases at V and 3 bases at J, with 13 bases in the middle. The CDR3 region has the DNA TGTGCCAGCAGCTGGAGGACAGACCACTACGAGCAGTACTTC. Its protein is CASSWRTDHYEQYF.

The chain couples TRBV7-9 to TRBJ1-5, with TRBD1 matching 11 bases. Trimming at V came to 5 bases and at J to 7 bases, leaving 1 base not matched to a gene. CDR1 and CDR2 (germline): SEHNR, FQNEAQ (reference sequence). The CDR3 extends over 13 amino acids. CDR3 nucleotide sequence: TGTGCCAGCAGCAGGGACAGGGGGCAGCCCCAGCATTTT. It codes for CASSRDRGQPQHF.

The gene calls are TRBV21-1 and TRBJ2-5. TRBV21-1 is labeled a pseudogene. The CDR3 is 13 residues long. CDR3: CASSKRGVETQYF. DNA of the CDR3: TGTGCCAGCAGCAAAAGGGGGGTGGAGACCCAGTACTTC.

The V and J genes are TRBV19 and TRBJ2-7; a possible D gene is TRBD2 (5 bases). Trimming took off 3 bases at V and 3 bases at J, with 12 bases between the two ends. The CDR3 is made up of 14 amino acids. The V gene's germline CDR1 is LNHDA and CDR2 SQIVND (reference sequence). The CDR3 region has the DNA TGTGCCAGTAGTATTCGGGGAACTGACTACGAGCAGTACTTC. Its translation is CASSIRGTDYEQYF.

For this clone: Additional DNA sequences in this sample encode the identical CDR3. The J gene is TRBJ2-2, the V gene TRBV6-5, with D possibly TRBD2 on 6 matching bases. Germline V gene data show CDR1 as MNHEY and CDR2 as SVGAGI. V gave up 0 bases and J gave up 0 bases, with 8 bases separating them. The CDR3 sequence is 16 residues long. CDR3 sequence: CASSYSSGANTGELFF. The CDR3 DNA is TGTGCCAGCAGTTACTCTAGCGGAGCGAACACCGGGGAGCTGTTTTTT.

This chain uses TRBV11-2 with TRBJ1-1; no clear D. Trimming shortened V by 4 bases and J by 4 bases, and 10 bases separated the two germline ends. The CDR3 extends over 13 amino acids. Germline CDR1 is SGHAT and CDR2 is FQNNGV. Written as DNA, the CDR3 is TGTGCCAGCAGCTCACAAGATGGCACTGAAGCTTTCTTT. Translation gives CASSSQDGTEAFF.

Comments on this clone: Other DNA sequences in this sample translate to the same CDR3. The V call is TRBV6-5, the J call TRBJ2-7, with D maybe TRBD2 (5 bases). Germline lookup yields CDR1 MNHEY and CDR2 SVGAGI. Between the trimmed V and J ends, which lost 0 bases and 4 bases, there was a span of 10 bases. This CDR3 spans 14 amino acids. The CDR3 protein is CASSYSRGGYEQYF. The CDR3 DNA sequence: TGTGCCAGCAGTTACTCTCGGGGTGGGTACGAGCAGTACTTC.

This sequence joins TRBV6-6 and TRBJ1-2; TRBD1 matches 7 bases. The V segment lost 5 bases and the J segment 2 bases; nucleotides outside the gene matches: 11. CDR3 size: 16 residues. The germline V gene encodes CDR1 MNHNY and CDR2 SVGAGI (reference sequence). CDR3 residues: CASSRTTGKGNYGYTF. CDR3 in DNA: TGTGCCAGCAGTCGGACGACAGGGAAAGGAAACTATGGCTACACCTTC.